These 28 T cell receptor beta chains came from one sample sequenced in a study of T cell responses to AZD1222 COVID-19 vaccine (dated by TCRdb to the early 2020s). Reading the label with the study, this specimen's time point is: baseline before first vaccination. The library was produced with the immunoSEQ multiplex PCR assay. Not all clones reach the TCRdb copy of this immuneACCESS table, which keeps in-frame sequences only. Checked studies attribute under half of the gap to unresolved V genes and leave the rest unexplained. The sample yields roughly 140,000 clones; 90% to 95% were counted once. The ten largest clonotypes hold about 2.1% of the sample. The sample here was peripheral blood, taken on day 0 of AZD1222 vaccination. These receptors were obtained from an adult in good health.

The chain couples TRBV6-5 to TRBJ1-5; 8 bases line up with TRBD1. This CDR3 contains 15 residues. V lost 5 bases and J lost 7; bases outside the gene matches: 10. The germline V gene encodes CDR1 MNHEY and CDR2 SVGAGI. As DNA, the CDR3 is TGTGCCAGCAGTCAGGACAGGGCGGGAGGGCAGCCCCAGCATTTT. Translation gives CASSQDRAGGQPQHF.

V is TRBV5-8 and J is TRBJ1-2, with TRBD1 matching over 10 bases. Germline CDR1 and CDR2: SGHTS and YDEGEE. The CDR3 spans 15 residues. Germline trimming cut 0 bases from V and 8 bases from J; bases unmatched to any gene: 7. CDR3 amino acids: CASSLGRDRGRGYTF. The CDR3 DNA reads as TGTGCCAGCAGCTTGGGCCGGGACAGGGGACGCGGCTACACCTTC.

This clone was found once. This rearrangement joins TRBV11-2 to TRBJ1-1; the match to TRBD1 covers 7 bases. CDR3 length: 19 residues. Trimming removed 2 bases from V and 1 base from J; junction bases left unmatched: 16. Germline values: CDR1 SGHAT, CDR2 FQNNGV. CDR3 coding DNA: TGTGCCAGCAGCTTAATCCGAGGGTTACAGGGGCCTCAGAACACTGAAGCTTTCTTT. It specifies CASSLIRGLQGPQNTEAFF.

This chain uses TRBV19 with TRBJ2-4; the D gene is possibly TRBD2 (6 bases). With 4 bases removed from V and 3 bases from J, the gap between germline ends came to 7 bases. From germline, CDR1 is LNHDA and CDR2 SQIVND (reference sequence). This CDR3 spans 13 amino acids. CDR3 DNA sequence: TGTGCCAGTAGTACGGGACTCAAAAACATTCAGTACTTC. It specifies CASSTGLKNIQYF.

V gene TRBV10-2 combines with J gene TRBJ1-2; D possibly corresponds to TRBD1 (6 bases). The germline gives CDR1 WSHSY, CDR2 SAAADI. The V end lost 10 bases, the J end lost 4 bases, and 16 bases lay between the germline ends. CDR3 size: 13 residues. The DNA of the CDR3 is TGCGCCACAAAATCGACAGGTGCCTATGGCTACACCTTC. Protein product: CATKSTGAYGYTF.

The chain combines TRBV3-1 (or the pseudogene TRBV3-2) with TRBJ2-7; 12 nucleotides match TRBD2. V lost 4 bases, J lost 2 bases, and 3 bases stayed unmatched. There are 15 residues in the CDR3. Germline V gene lookup returns CDR1 LGHDT and CDR2 YNNKEL (reference sequence). This chain's CDR3 is CASSLSSGGAYEQYF. CDR3 coding DNA: TGTGCCAGCAGCCTTTCTAGCGGGGGGGCCTACGAGCAGTACTTC.

V is TRBV9 and J is TRBJ2-1; no reliable D call. CDR3 length: 16 residues. In germline, CDR1 is SGDLS, CDR2 YYNGEE. The germline V and J ends were trimmed by 4 bases and 2 bases, with 16 bases remaining between them. The CDR3 DNA reads TGTGCCAGCAGCCCACCACTCTACAAAACCTACAATGAGCAGTTCTTC. Protein product: CASSPPLYKTYNEQFF.

This chain joins TRBV5-1 and TRBJ1-2, with 9 positions matching TRBD1. Per germline, CDR1 SGHRS and CDR2 YFSETQ. V shed 5 bases and J 8 bases; nucleotides not matched to a gene: 7. The CDR3 length is 13 residues. The CDR3, as DNA: TGCGCCAGCAGAGCGGGACAGGGCGCAGGCTACACCTTC. This translates into CASRAGQGAGYTF.

This clone was seen only once. The V and J genes are TRBV13 and TRBJ2-5; possible D gene TRBD2, 6 bases. The germline CDR1 and CDR2 sequences are PRHDT and FYEKMQ (reference sequence). CDR3 length equals 15 residues. V lost 2 bases and J lost 2, with 12 bases in between. The CDR3 DNA reads as TGTGCCAGCAGCTTATCGGGAGAGGGGCAAGAGACCCAGTACTTC. This codes for CASSLSGEGQETQYF.

This clone was observed a handful of times. The genes are TRBV3-1 (or the pseudogene TRBV3-2) and TRBJ2-4; D assignment may be TRBD1 or TRBD2 (5 bases each). CDR3 length: 14 amino acids. Germline V CDR1 and CDR2: LGHDT, YNNKEL (reference sequence). Trimming cost V 3 bases and J 7 bases, with 13 bases left between them. The CDR3 sequence: CASSHGTPDNIQYF. The CDR3 DNA follows: TGTGCCAGCAGCCACGGGACCCCGGATAACATTCAGTACTTC.

The gene calls are TRBV9 and TRBJ1-6; tentative D call: TRBD1 (5 bases). Germline loops: CDR1 SGDLS, CDR2 YYNGEE. CDR3 length equals 15 residues. Deletions cut 3 bases from V and 7 bases from J, with 14 bases between. CDR3 in DNA: TGTGCCAGCAGCGCCCAGGGCACGGTAAATTCACCCCTCCACTTT. Its protein is CASSAQGTVNSPLHF.

The chain employs TRBV5-5 and TRBJ1-6; D remains ambiguous. The germline CDR1 and CDR2 sequences are SGHKS and YYEKEE (reference sequence). The CDR3 is made up of 14 amino acids. With 1 base removed from V and 5 bases from J, the gap between germline ends came to 7 bases. The CDR3 DNA follows: TGTGCCAGCAGCTTGAGGATGAATAATTCACCCCTCCACTTT. This codes for CASSLRMNNSPLHF.

The V call is TRBV2, the J call TRBJ1-2; a possible D gene is TRBD1 (5 bases). The V end was cut by 6 bases, the J end by 5 bases, with 10 bases between. The CDR3 runs to 12 residues. Germline V gene sequence: CDR1 SNHLY, CDR2 FYNNEI. CDR3 in amino acids: CASSDSPYGYTF. The DNA of the CDR3 is TGTGCCAGCAGCGACAGTCCATATGGCTACACCTTC.

V usage is TRBV15 and J usage is TRBJ1-5; possibly TRBD1 for D (6 bases). V lost 5 bases and J lost 2, with 19 bases in between. Germline values: CDR1 LNHNV, CDR2 YYDKDF (reference sequence). The CDR3 runs to 17 residues. CDR3 DNA sequence: TGTGCCACCAGCGGAAAAAGATGGACAGTCGGCAATCAGCCCCAGCATTTT. Its translation is CATSGKRWTVGNQPQHF.

The J gene is TRBJ1-3, the V gene TRBV2; D gene ambiguous. Germline V gene data show CDR1 as SNHLY and CDR2 as FYNNEI. V was trimmed by 7 bases and J by 0 bases, leaving 13 bases between them. The CDR3 extends over 15 amino acids. This CDR3 reads CASTQEPSSGNTIYF. The CDR3 bases are TGTGCCAGCACCCAGGAGCCCTCCTCTGGAAACACCATATATTTT.

The chain recombines TRBV19 with TRBJ2-3; 8 bases align to TRBD2. The CDR3 extends over 14 amino acids. After removal of 6 bases from V and 7 bases from J, the junction contained 9 bases not matched to a gene. Germline assignment: CDR1 LNHDA and CDR2 SQIVND (reference sequence). The CDR3 DNA follows: TGTGCCAGTAGCCCGCAGCGGGGGTGGAATACGCAGTATTTT. Encoded protein: CASSPQRGWNTQYF.

The chain is built from TRBV4-1 and TRBJ1-3; TRBD1 matches at 7 bases. V was clipped by 4 bases and J by 2 bases; unmatched bases: 2. The CDR3 has 14 residues. Per germline, CDR1 MGHRA and CDR2 YSYEKL. The CDR3 spells CASSPGGTGNTIYF. For the CDR3, the DNA is TGCGCCAGCAGCCCAGGGGGGACTGGAAACACCATATATTTT.

The chain's CDR3 is CASSLTPATNEKLFF. The CDR3 nucleotides read TGTGCCAGCAGCTTGACACCGGCAACTAATGAAAAACTGTTTTTT. The chain uses TRBV7-9 and TRBJ1-4; D unclear. V was trimmed by 3 bases and J by 0 bases, leaving 8 bases between them. Germline CDR1 is SEHNR and CDR2 is FQNEAQ (reference sequence). The CDR3 consists of 15 residues.

The chain recombines TRBV29-1 with TRBJ2-3; D may be TRBD1 or TRBD2 (5 bases each). Germline V gene sequence: CDR1 SQVTM, CDR2 ANQGSEA. CDR3 length: 14 residues. The V gene lost 7 bases and the J gene lost 8 bases, with 22 bases spanning the gap. This CDR3 reads CSGSLGGGVPTQYF. In DNA, the CDR3 is TGCAGCGGTTCTCTGGGTGGGGGTGTCCCTACGCAGTATTTT.

The CDR3 region has the DNA TGCGCCAGCAGCCCGGACAGTAACTATGGCTACACCTTC. Amino acids: CASSPDSNYGYTF. J is TRBJ1-2 and V is TRBV4-1; a possible D gene is TRBD1 (6 bases). V was cut by 4 bases and J by 1 base, with 7 bases left in between. The CDR3 has 13 amino acids. Per the germline V gene, CDR1 is MGHRA and CDR2 is YSYEKL.

Regarding this clone: In this CDR3 the conserved last residue, phenylalanine or tryptophan, is missing, so a read error is likely. No DNA is shown, since the ends of the CDR3 on it are uncertain; the CDR3 is the one TCRdb lists. V gene TRBV5-8 combines with J gene TRBJ2-3; TRBD2, the table's D call, was not compared with the DNA. The CDR3 contains 12 residues when both ends are counted. The germline V gene encodes CDR1 SGHTS and CDR2 YDEGEE. CDR3 in amino acids: CASSHGVLRMEL.

The rearrangement links TRBV9 to TRBJ2-7, with TRBD2 matching 9 bases. V lost 0 bases and J lost 3; bases outside the gene matches: 4. CDR1 and CDR2 from the germline V gene are SGDLS and YYNGEE. The CDR3 sequence is 15 residues long. The CDR3 nucleotides read TGTGCCAGCAGCGTAGGTACTAGCGGGTACTACGAGCAGTACTTC. This gives the protein CASSVGTSGYYEQYF.

The rearrangement links TRBV5-1 to TRBJ1-2; 8 bases line up with TRBD1. The V segment lost 0 bases and the J segment 8 bases; nucleotides outside the gene matches: 9. This CDR3 spans 15 amino acids. CDR1 SGHRS and CDR2 YFSETQ come from the germline V gene. CDR3 sequence reads: CASSLALTGEGGYTF. The CDR3 DNA reads as TGCGCCAGCAGCTTGGCGCTGACAGGGGAAGGGGGCTACACCTTC.

The V and J genes are TRBV7-2 and TRBJ1-3; D is unresolved. Trimming shortened V by 2 bases and J by 2 bases, and 7 bases separated the two germline ends. Germline V gene data show CDR1 as SGHTA and CDR2 as FQGNSA. CDR3 size: 14 residues. CDR3 nucleotides: TGTGCCAGCAGCTTACAACAGACTGGAAACACCATATATTTT. Protein product: CASSLQQTGNTIYF.

The chain couples TRBV9 to TRBJ2-1; 8 nucleotides line up with TRBD1. Unmatched junction bases numbered 5, after V lost 3 bases and J lost 6 bases. This CDR3 is 14 amino acids long. Germline values: CDR1 SGDLS, CDR2 YYNGEE. CDR3 sequence: CASSAPDRGNEQFF. Here the CDR3 DNA reads TGTGCCAGCAGCGCCCCAGACAGGGGCAATGAGCAGTTCTTC.

This chain joins TRBV18 and TRBJ1-1, with D possibly TRBD1 on 5 matching bases. CDR3 length equals 11 residues. V shed 2 bases and J shed 11 bases, with 9 bases lying between them. Germline V gives CDR1 KGHSH, CDR2 LQKENI. The CDR3 DNA follows: TGTGCCAGCTCACCAGATTCAGGGGCTTTCTTT. Its protein product is CASSPDSGAFF.

The chain has TRBV2 and TRBJ1-1, with D possibly matching TRBD1 (5 bases). CDR1 is SNHLY and CDR2 is FYNNEI in the germline V gene. The CDR3 extends over 13 amino acids. The germline V and J ends were trimmed by 11 bases and 4 bases, with 17 bases remaining between them. CDR3 sequence reads: CAASQGVGTEAFF. The CDR3 nucleotides read TGTGCCGCTTCGCAGGGAGTCGGCACTGAAGCTTTCTTT.

This clone was detected once. The chain uses TRBV18 and TRBJ1-5; no definite D call. The CDR3 spans 17 residues. Germline-derived CDR1 and CDR2 are KGHSH and LQKENI. The ends were cut back, 2 bases at V and 2 bases at J, with 16 bases in the middle. For the CDR3, the DNA is TGTGCCAGCTCACCAACCCCAGTGGCCCTTGGCAATCAGCCCCAGCATTTT. This translates into CASSPTPVALGNQPQHF.